This T cell receptor (beta chain) was captured by sequencing in a study of blood T cell repertoires in COVID-19. Study overall: Samples representing acute and convalescent COVID-19 were sourced from the United States, Italy and Spain.

Data came from immunoSEQ multiplex PCR; TCRdb stores just in-frame clones and leaves some out. The sample has roughly 190,000 clones; 75% to 85% are singletons. Patients of the Seattle cohort, enrolled during active infection, were followed longitudinally. The CDR3 consists of 15 residues. CDR1 SGDLS and CDR2 YYNGEE come from the germline V gene. Trimming stripped 0 bases from V and 0 bases from J, with 7 bases between. Input material: peripheral blood. The chain uses TRBV9 and TRBJ2-1; D uncertain. The receptor was derived from a woman aged 40-49 years with COVID-19, enrolled during active disease. The DNA for the CDR3 is TGTGCCAGCAGCGTAGAACCGAGCTCCTACAATGAGCAGTTCTTC. Translated, it gives CASSVEPSSYNEQFF.